This TCR beta chain was captured by sequencing in a study of early T cells in non-severe SARS-CoV-2 infection. Study overall: Bulk RNA taken from unsorted whole blood was sequenced, leaving chains unpaired.

Study-level findings and limits: VDJdb-based annotation leaned toward anti-spike CD8 responses and missed private and CD4 specificities.

Remarks on this clonotype: Its matching antigen is unknown.

Unique molecular identifiers were added to individual cDNA molecules. MiXCR was run by TCRdb on the 5' RACE reads, yielding one entry per CDR3 protein. The sample lists some 80,000 distinct CDR3 sequences, more than 4% occurring once. Per germline, CDR1 SGHRS and CDR2 YFSETQ. Trimming removed 3 bases at V and 5 bases at J, with 14 bases between. The CDR3 loop spans 14 amino acids. Sequencing was performed on whole blood, taken at baseline. The rearrangement links TRBV5-1 to TRBJ1-1, with D maybe TRBD1 (6 bases). The clonotype originates from an adult who was a healthcare worker with PCR-confirmed SARS-CoV-2 infection or an uninfected control (not recorded which). The CDR3 here is CASSYLTGWTEAFF. As DNA, the CDR3 is TGCGCCAGCAGCTATCTGACAGGTTGGACTGAAGCTTTCTTT.